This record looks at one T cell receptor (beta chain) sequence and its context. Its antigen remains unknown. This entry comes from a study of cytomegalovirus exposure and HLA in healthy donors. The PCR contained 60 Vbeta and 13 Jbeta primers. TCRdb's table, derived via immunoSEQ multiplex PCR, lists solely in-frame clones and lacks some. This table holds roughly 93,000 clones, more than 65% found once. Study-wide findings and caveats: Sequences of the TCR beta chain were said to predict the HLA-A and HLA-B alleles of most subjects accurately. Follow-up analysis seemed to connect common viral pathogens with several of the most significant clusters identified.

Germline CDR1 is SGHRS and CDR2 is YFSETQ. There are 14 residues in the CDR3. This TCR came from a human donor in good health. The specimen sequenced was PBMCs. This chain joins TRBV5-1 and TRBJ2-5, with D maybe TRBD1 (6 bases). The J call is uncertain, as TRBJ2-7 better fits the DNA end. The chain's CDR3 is CASSLDQRQAEQYF. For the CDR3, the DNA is TGCGCCAGCAGCTTGGACCAAAGACAGGCCGAGCAGTACTTC.